Following are 12 T cell receptor beta chains from one sample sequenced in a study of shared clonotypes between healthy human individuals. Clones were sequenced by immunoSEQ multiplex PCR, and TCRdb holds only the in-frame ones, with some missing. In the table there are 190,000 or so clones, approximately 70% of which are singletons. Sequenced input: memory CD4+ T cells sorted from blood. Subset indicated: CD45RA-negative fraction. The receptor source for this set is a man younger than 45 in good health.

The chain joins TRBV5-1 to TRBJ2-7; 7 bases are a match to TRBD1. Looked up from germline, CDR1 is SGHRS and CDR2 is YFSETQ. With 4 bases clipped from V and 4 bases from J, the junction kept 8 bases outside the gene matches. This CDR3 region has 14 residues. CDR3 loop: CASSKTGEQYEQYF. The CDR3 DNA reads TGCGCCAGCAGCAAAACAGGGGAACAATACGAGCAGTACTTC.

This rearrangement joins TRBV6-5 to TRBJ1-2; 8 bases are shared with TRBD1. The germline V gene encodes CDR1 MNHEY and CDR2 SVGAGI. J lost 5 bases, V lost 2 bases, and 7 bases had no gene match. The CDR3 contains 15 residues. The CDR3 nucleotides are TGTGCCAGCAGTTACACTGGACAGGGCTATTATGGCTACACCTTC. Translated: CASSYTGQGYYGYTF.

The chain links TRBV29-1 to TRBJ2-5; 11 positions match TRBD2. Germline V gene sequence: CDR1 SQVTM, CDR2 ANQGSEA. The junction had 9 bases not matched to a gene; V was cut back by 3 bases and J by 3 bases. The CDR3 has 16 residues. The chain's CDR3 is CSVEGQGLAVKETQYF. DNA of the CDR3: TGCAGCGTTGAGGGACAGGGACTAGCGGTAAAAGAGACCCAGTACTTC.

V is TRBV5-4 and J is TRBJ1-3; D gene unclear. This CDR3 contains 16 residues. Trimming stripped 5 bases from V and 0 bases from J, with 15 bases between. In germline, CDR1 is SGHNT, CDR2 YYREEE (reference sequence). The chain's CDR3 is CASSSGRRSSGNTIYF. CDR3 bases: TGTGCCAGCAGTTCCGGCCGAAGGAGCTCTGGAAACACCATATATTTT.

J is TRBJ1-4 and V is TRBV6-6, with 8 nucleotides matching TRBD1. Germline CDR1 MNHNY, CDR2 SVGAGI (reference sequence). The CDR3 extends over 13 amino acids. Losses at the gene ends were 9 bases for V and 11 bases for J; bases not matched to a gene: 11. The CDR3 nucleotides are TGTGCCAGTTCGGACAGGGCAGGGTGGAAACTGTTTTTT. Translation gives CASSDRAGWKLFF.

The V gene is TRBV2, the J gene TRBJ2-2, with unresolved D. V lost 6 bases and J 1 base, leaving 9 bases between the germline ends. This CDR3 spans 14 amino acids. Looked up from germline, CDR1 is SNHLY and CDR2 is FYNNEI. The CDR3 reads CASSIALNTGELFF. CDR3 sequence (DNA): TGTGCCAGCAGCATAGCCCTGAACACCGGGGAGCTGTTTTTT.

V is TRBV5-1 and J is TRBJ2-1; D is ambiguous. Trimming left V 0 bases short and J 7 bases short, with 8 bases between. Germline CDR1 and CDR2: SGHRS and YFSETQ. The CDR3 is 13 amino acids. The CDR3 reads CASSLGYLNEQFF. CDR3 DNA: TGCGCCAGCAGCTTGGGGTATCTGAATGAGCAGTTCTTC.

This clone has a single count. V and J are TRBV4-3 and TRBJ2-7; no reliable D call. The CDR3 is 13 residues long. CDR1 and CDR2 from the germline V gene are LGHNA and YSLEER. The V and J ends lost 2 bases and 4 bases respectively, with 9 bases between them. CDR3 nucleotides: TGCGCCAGCAGCCAACGAGAGTGGTACGAGCAGTACTTC. Its protein is CASSQREWYEQYF.

The V gene is TRBV6-1, the J gene TRBJ1-1; 7 bases fit TRBD1. Trimming removed 7 bases from V and 7 bases from J; junction bases left unmatched: 3. CDR1 and CDR2 from the germline V gene are MNHNS and SASEGT. The CDR3 is made up of 11 amino acids. CDR3 DNA: TGTGCCAGCACCCGGGACAGTGAAGCTTTCTTT. Translation gives CASTRDSEAFF.

The chain carries TRBV28 and TRBJ1-1; possibly TRBD1 for D (5 bases). V was shortened by 0 bases and J by 3 bases, with 20 bases between the two germline ends. The CDR3 runs to 18 residues. Germline V CDR1 and CDR2: MDHEN, SYDVKM. CDR3 coding DNA: TGTGCCAGCAGTTTATGGTCCCCAGGGTATGAATCGGACACTGAAGCTTTCTTT. This gives the protein CASSLWSPGYESDTEAFF.

The CDR3 DNA reads as TGCGCCAGCAGCCCGGACAGTTCCCCCTACAATGAGCAGTTCTTC. Translated: CASSPDSSPYNEQFF. This rearrangement joins TRBV5-1 to TRBJ2-1; possibly TRBD1 for D (6 bases). The CDR3 sequence is 15 residues long. Germline V gene sequence: CDR1 SGHRS, CDR2 YFSETQ. Trimming removed 4 bases from V and 2 bases from J, with 13 bases in between.

The gene calls are TRBV6-1 and TRBJ1-1; D perhaps matches TRBD1 (5 bases). Germline V gene lookup returns CDR1 MNHNS and CDR2 SASEGT. Trimming stripped 2 bases from V and 10 bases from J, with 11 bases between. The CDR3 totals 12 residues. The CDR3 region is CASSEWTGGAFF. The CDR3 DNA sequence: TGTGCCAGCAGTGAATGGACGGGGGGAGCTTTCTTT.